Below, one T cell receptor beta chain is given with its context. This record comes from a study of blood T cell repertoires in COVID-19. Study details: Samples representing acute and convalescent COVID-19 were sourced from the United States, Italy and Spain.

Authors' analysis steps: Reference gene primers were amplified, and this amplification served to estimate nucleated cell counts. Repertoires were generated with immunoSEQ multiplex PCR, while TCRdb's copy carries only in-frame clones and drops some. The DNA gave D and trimming, while V, J and clone size come from that table. Of about 160,000 clones listed, approximately 78% are singletons. Sequencing was done on a sample of peripheral blood. The receptor comes from a human donor with acute or convalescent COVID-19. The donor label of this sample is uncertain.

The DNA of the CDR3 is TGTGCCTGGAGGGTTTTCCAGGGAAATTCACCCCTCCACTTT. Encoded protein: CAWRVFQGNSPLHF. This rearrangement joins TRBV30 to TRBJ1-6, with D possibly being TRBD1 (5 bases). Per germline, CDR1 GTSNPN and CDR2 SVGIG (reference sequence). There are 14 residues in the CDR3. Trimming pared 3 bases from V and 7 bases from J, leaving 13 bases between.